These 22 T cell receptor beta chains came from one sample sequenced in a study of blood T cell repertoires in COVID-19. The table came from immunoSEQ multiplex PCR; TCRdb's copy has only in-frame clones and leaves some out. The sample lists about 90,000 clones; about three quarters were seen once. Sequenced: peripheral blood. These receptors were collected from a man between 65 and 85 years old with acute or convalescent COVID-19.

As DNA, the CDR3 is TGTGCCAGCAGCTTAGTTAGCCTAATGGAGACCCAGTACTTC. As protein: CASSLVSLMETQYF. The rearrangement links TRBV7-9 to TRBJ2-5; no firm D call. Germline loops: CDR1 SEHNR, CDR2 FQNEAQ (reference sequence). This CDR3 has 14 residues. V was shortened by 1 base and J by 5 bases, with 11 bases between the two germline ends.

J is TRBJ2-3 and V is TRBV12-5, with a tentative D call TRBD2 (6 bases). This CDR3 is built from 12 residues. Germline loops: CDR1 LGHNT, CDR2 FRNRAP. Between the trimmed V and J ends, which lost 6 bases and 5 bases, there was a span of 9 bases. The CDR3 is CASGVEGDTQYF. The CDR3 DNA sequence: TGTGCTAGTGGCGTGGAGGGAGATACGCAGTATTTT. Based on the CDR3 plus reference TRBV12-5 and TRBJ2-3, the full variable domain is DARVTQTPRHKVTEMGQEVTMRCQPILGHNTVFWYRQTMMQGLELLAYFRNRAPLDDSGMPKDRFSAEMPDATLATLKIQPSEPRDSAVYFCASGVEGDTQYFGPGTRLTVL.

The V gene is TRBV6-5, the J gene TRBJ1-1; D gene ambiguous. This CDR3 region has 15 residues. Trimming removed 0 bases at V and 4 bases at J, with 12 bases between. Looked up from germline, CDR1 is MNHEY and CDR2 is SVGAGI. The CDR3 sequence: CASSYSRGIGTEAFF. DNA of the CDR3: TGTGCCAGCAGTTACTCGAGAGGGATCGGCACTGAAGCTTTCTTT.

The chain is built from TRBV5-1 and TRBJ2-1; D is undetermined. The CDR3 is made up of 15 amino acids. V lost 0 bases and J 0 bases, leaving 7 bases between the germline ends. CDR1 and CDR2 (germline): SGHRS, YFSETQ. The CDR3 region has the DNA TGCGCCAGCAGCTTGGGCGCTAGCTCCTACAATGAGCAGTTCTTC. It encodes CASSLGASSYNEQFF.

The chain uses TRBV10-3 and TRBJ2-6; possible D gene TRBD2, 5 bases. The CDR3 runs to 16 residues. Trimming took 5 bases from V and 0 from J, leaving 11 bases between them. Germline V CDR1 and CDR2: ENHRY, SYGVKD. The CDR3 protein is CAISLGSPSGANVLTF. For the CDR3, the DNA is TGTGCCATCAGTTTGGGGAGCCCCTCTGGGGCCAACGTCCTGACTTTC.

The chain employs TRBV24-1 and TRBJ2-5; D might be TRBD2 (6 bases). Germline V lookup: CDR1 KGHDR, CDR2 SFDVKD. This CDR3 contains 13 residues. V dropped 5 bases and J dropped 11 bases, with 17 bases sitting between them. The CDR3 region has the DNA TGTGCCACCAGTGTCCGCCCGGGGGAGCGGCAGTACTTC. This translates into CATSVRPGERQYF.

The V gene is TRBV19, the J gene TRBJ1-6, with 7 bases that match TRBD1. J gave up 6 bases and V 8 bases, and 13 bases lay outside the gene matches. CDR1 is LNHDA and CDR2 is SQIVND in the germline V gene (reference sequence). The CDR3 extends over 16 amino acids. CDR3 nucleotide sequence: TGTGCCAGTCTTCCTCCCTGGGACAGTGGTAATTCACCCCTCCACTTT. It codes for CASLPPWDSGNSPLHF.

V gene TRBV24-1 combines with J gene TRBJ2-2, with D uncertain. CDR1 and CDR2 from the germline V gene are KGHDR and SFDVKD. Between the trimmed V and J ends, which lost 4 bases and 0 bases, there was a span of 11 bases. CDR3 length equals 16 residues. The CDR3 here is CATSDPTAPNTGELFF. As DNA, the CDR3 is TGTGCCACCAGTGACCCCACAGCTCCGAACACCGGGGAGCTGTTTTTT.

In this sample, this clone turned up a few times. The J gene is TRBJ2-1, the V gene TRBV25-1, with 7 bases aligning to TRBD1. The ends lost 3 bases at V and 4 bases at J; junction bases unmatched: 3. The CDR3 loop spans 14 amino acids. The V gene's germline CDR1 is MGHDK and CDR2 SYGVNS. Here the CDR3 DNA reads TGTGCCAGCAGTGAGACAGGGTGGTACAATGAGCAGTTCTTC. This sequence encodes CASSETGWYNEQFF.

The rearrangement links TRBV30 to TRBJ2-3; 11 bases match TRBD2. The V segment lost 3 bases and the J segment 2 bases; nucleotides outside the gene matches: 7. This CDR3 region has 16 residues. The germline CDR1 and CDR2 sequences are GTSNPN and SVGIG (reference sequence). CDR3 sequence: CAWRSGTSGLTDTQYF. CDR3 coding DNA: TGTGCCTGGAGGTCCGGGACTAGCGGACTCACAGATACGCAGTATTTT.

The chain recombines TRBV7-2 with TRBJ2-3; 11 bases are shared with TRBD2. With V trimmed by 5 bases and J by 0 bases, 7 bases remained unmatched. Germline lookup yields CDR1 SGHTA and CDR2 FQGNSA. The CDR3 length is 17 residues. CDR3 region: CASSPPTSGASTDTQYF. In DNA form, the CDR3 reads TGTGCCAGCAGCCCCCCGACTAGCGGGGCTAGCACAGATACGCAGTATTTT.

This chain joins TRBV5-4 and TRBJ2-1, with TRBD1 as a possible D gene (6 bases). This CDR3 is built from 15 residues. Per germline, CDR1 SGHNT and CDR2 YYREEE (reference sequence). V shed 5 bases and J shed 2 bases, with 14 bases lying between them. CDR3 nucleotide sequence: TGTGCCAGCAGGACGGACAGCTCGACCTACAATGAGCAGTTCTTC. Protein sequence: CASRTDSSTYNEQFF.

The chain recombines TRBV4-1 with TRBJ1-2; 9 bases align to TRBD1. Germline lookup yields CDR1 MGHRA and CDR2 YSYEKL. The CDR3 spans 16 residues. After removal of 3 bases from V and 3 bases from J, the junction contained 8 bases not matched to a gene. CDR3 nucleotide sequence: TGCGCCAGCAGCCAGCAACAGGGGGCGCAGTACTATGGCTACACCTTC. It yields the protein CASSQQQGAQYYGYTF.

The rearrangement uses TRBV12-3 or TRBV12-4 and TRBJ2-1, with 7 bases lining up with TRBD1. V gave up 3 bases and J gave up 8 bases; unmatched junction bases: 4. The CDR3 totals 13 residues. The CDR3 region is CASSLRQGYEQFF. In DNA, the CDR3 is TGTGCCAGCAGTTTGAGACAGGGCTATGAGCAGTTCTTC.

V usage is TRBV27 and J usage is TRBJ2-7, with 9 positions matching TRBD2. V shed 2 bases, J shed 5 bases, and the junction held 4 bases outside the gene matches. Looked up from germline, CDR1 is MNHEY and CDR2 is SMNVEV (reference sequence). The CDR3 totals 14 residues. The CDR3 DNA sequence: TGTGCCAGCAGTTTAGTAGCGGGAGACGACGAGCAGTACTTC. Amino acid sequence: CASSLVAGDDEQYF.

The chain joins TRBV28 to TRBJ1-2; 7 nucleotides line up with TRBD1. J gave up 5 bases and V 9 bases, and 12 bases lay outside the gene matches. CDR1 is MDHEN and CDR2 is SYDVKM in the germline V gene. The CDR3 has 14 amino acids. CDR3 coding DNA: TGTGCCAGTCGCCAAGGGGGCGCAGGATATGGCTACACCTTC. This gives the protein CASRQGGAGYGYTF.

The chain carries TRBV19 and TRBJ1-5; D not resolved. This CDR3 has 14 residues. The ends were cut back, 7 bases at V and 2 bases at J, with 12 bases in the middle. Germline CDR1 is LNHDA and CDR2 is SQIVND (reference sequence). CDR3 nucleotides: TGTGCCAGTAACCACGGGGTAGGCAATCAGCCCCAGCATTTT. Amino acid sequence: CASNHGVGNQPQHF.

This clone appeared a few times. The chain combines TRBV19 with TRBJ2-3, with 12 bases matching TRBD2. V lost 6 bases, J lost 0 bases, and 7 bases stayed unmatched. CDR3 length: 17 amino acids. Germline CDR1 and CDR2: LNHDA and SQIVND (reference sequence). DNA for the CDR3: TGTGCCAGTAGACCCGGGACTAGCGGGCATAGCACAGATACGCAGTATTTT. Translating gives CASRPGTSGHSTDTQYF.

This chain uses TRBV5-1 with TRBJ2-2; 9 nucleotides align to TRBD2. Germline trimming cut 3 bases from V and 7 bases from J; bases unmatched to any gene: 4. The CDR3 length is 14 residues. Per the germline V gene, CDR1 is SGHRS and CDR2 is YFSETQ. CDR3 coding DNA: TGCGCCAGCAGCTCGACTAGCGGTGGCGGGGAGCTGTTTTTT. Protein: CASSSTSGGGELFF.

The J gene is TRBJ1-1, the V gene TRBV14; D gene uncertain. Trimming stripped 4 bases from V and 1 base from J, with 7 bases between. Germline V lookup: CDR1 SGHDN, CDR2 FVKESK. This CDR3 is 13 amino acids long. CDR3 sequence: CASSLGQNTEAFF. Here the CDR3 DNA reads TGTGCCAGCAGCCTGGGCCAGAACACTGAAGCTTTCTTT.

This clone has more than one count but fewer than ten. A read error may produce the germline difference seen at one junction end. The chain joins TRBV6-1 to TRBJ2-7; possible D gene TRBD1, 6 bases. Germline V gene data show CDR1 as MNHNS and CDR2 as SASEGT. The CDR3 runs to 12 residues. Written as DNA, the CDR3 is TGTGCCAGCAGTGAACTTACTAGTAACAGGGCCTTC. It is translated as CASSELTSNRAF.

V is TRBV2 and J is TRBJ1-4, with D possibly matching TRBD1 (5 bases). The germline V gene encodes CDR1 SNHLY and CDR2 FYNNEI. There are 17 residues in the CDR3. V was clipped by 2 bases and J by 5 bases, with 18 bases between them. CDR3 coding DNA: TGTGCCAGCAGTGAATCGTGGTTGGGGGGGGACAATGAAAAACTGTTTTTT. Translating gives CASSESWLGGDNEKLFF. Together with reference TRBV2 and TRBJ1-4, the CDR3 gives the full variable domain: EPEVTQTPSHQVTQMGQEVILRCVPISNHLYFYWYRQILGQKVEFLVSFYNNEISEKSEIFDDQFSVERPDGSNFTLKIRSTKLEDSAMYFCASSESWLGGDNEKLFFGSGTQLSVL.